Listed below are T cell receptor beta chains from one sample, sequenced in a study of blood T cell repertoires in COVID-19. This table comes from immunoSEQ multiplex PCR, and its TCRdb copy is limited to in-frame clones, with some not included. The data contain roughly 250,000 clones, approximately 85% of them singletons. Sequencing was carried out using PBMCs or T cells enriched from blood (not recorded which). The receptor source for this set is a woman between 50 and 59 years old who had recovered from COVID-19. Each CDR3 is given with its conserved first and last residue. Each record gives: J gene, V gene, CDR3 length, CDR3 protein.

j_call: TRBJ2-7; v_call: TRBV2; cdr3_length: 16; cdr3_aa: CASSHTGTSGKYEQYF
j_call: TRBJ1-3; v_call: TRBV10-3; cdr3_length: 23; cdr3_aa: CAISESGQGSLGVYRSPGNTIYF
j_call: TRBJ1-5; v_call: TRBV6-6; cdr3_length: 15; cdr3_aa: CASSPTGMSNQPQHF
j_call: TRBJ2-5; v_call: TRBV6-2/TRBV6-3; cdr3_length: 13; cdr3_aa: CASSYRGGETQYF
j_call: TRBJ2-7; v_call: TRBV29-1; cdr3_length: 16; cdr3_aa: CSVRVTGTRSSYEQYF
j_call: TRBJ1-1; v_call: TRBV12-3/TRBV12-4; cdr3_length: 13; cdr3_aa: CASIGRGNTEAFF
j_call: TRBJ1-3; v_call: TRBV27; cdr3_length: 19; cdr3_aa: CASSQGTGGRINSGNTIYF
j_call: TRBJ2-3; v_call: TRBV19; cdr3_length: 13; cdr3_aa: CASSQGRTDTQYF
j_call: TRBJ2-7; v_call: TRBV9; cdr3_length: 17; cdr3_aa: CASSVGSGGPNLAEQYF
j_call: TRBJ2-5; v_call: TRBV11-2; cdr3_length: 16; cdr3_aa: CASSSTPRLAGETQYF
j_call: TRBJ2-7; v_call: TRBV28; cdr3_length: 16; cdr3_aa: CASSLPEIRVVYEQYF
j_call: TRBJ2-1; v_call: TRBV27; cdr3_length: 18; cdr3_aa: CASSFFRGPGTGANEQFF
j_call: TRBJ1-5; v_call: TRBV6-5; cdr3_length: 15; cdr3_aa: CASSLGTAAVGTQHF
j_call: TRBJ1-1; v_call: TRBV7-6; cdr3_length: 13; cdr3_aa: CASSLGQNTEAFF
j_call: TRBJ2-3; v_call: TRBV10-2; cdr3_length: 14; cdr3_aa: CASSDLTGGDTQYF
j_call: TRBJ2-1; v_call: TRBV5-8; cdr3_length: 15; cdr3_aa: CTSRKLAAPYNEQFF
j_call: TRBJ2-3; v_call: TRBV7-9; cdr3_length: 17; cdr3_aa: CASSPKLAGVGTDTQYF
j_call: TRBJ2-1; v_call: TRBV23-1; cdr3_length: 15; cdr3_aa: CASSPSSGKGEEQFF
j_call: TRBJ2-6; v_call: TRBV9; cdr3_length: 14; cdr3_aa: CASSATRGANVLTF
j_call: TRBJ1-3; v_call: TRBV7-9; cdr3_length: 15; cdr3_aa: CASSLRDSSGNTIYF
j_call: TRBJ1-4; v_call: TRBV25-1; cdr3_length: 13; cdr3_aa: CASRGTGHEKLFF
j_call: TRBJ2-2; v_call: TRBV6-6; cdr3_length: 19; cdr3_aa: CASSPQSSFLAEHTGELFF
j_call: TRBJ1-4; v_call: TRBV11-2; cdr3_length: 12; cdr3_aa: CASSMWEEKLFF
j_call: TRBJ1-2; v_call: TRBV10-3; cdr3_length: 15; cdr3_aa: CAISDSTGVNYGYTF
j_call: TRBJ2-1; v_call: TRBV5-5; cdr3_length: 16; cdr3_aa: CASRTPGQGKYNEQFF
j_call: TRBJ1-2; v_call: TRBV6-1; cdr3_length: 12; cdr3_aa: CASSEAGDGYTF
j_call: TRBJ2-1; v_call: TRBV28; cdr3_length: 15; cdr3_aa: CASSQSGSVYNEQFF
j_call: TRBJ1-1; v_call: TRBV3-1/TRBV3-2; cdr3_length: 15; cdr3_aa: CASSQVTLGSTEAFF
j_call: TRBJ2-5; v_call: TRBV5-1; cdr3_length: 15; cdr3_aa: CASRLISGSQETQYF
j_call: TRBJ1-4; v_call: TRBV28; cdr3_length: 16; cdr3_aa: CASSPSPGLTNEKLFF
j_call: TRBJ2-2; v_call: TRBV3-1/TRBV3-2; cdr3_length: 17; cdr3_aa: CASSLRGGRANTGELFF
j_call: TRBJ1-5; v_call: TRBV28; cdr3_length: 15; cdr3_aa: CASSLLPGSNQPQHF
j_call: TRBJ2-7; v_call: TRBV5-1; cdr3_length: 16; cdr3_aa: CASSAGLGTGLYEQYF
j_call: TRBJ2-7; v_call: TRBV5-1; cdr3_length: 15; cdr3_aa: CASSFLAGRNYEQYF
j_call: TRBJ1-4; v_call: TRBV6-5; cdr3_length: 15; cdr3_aa: CASSFRRATNEKLFF
j_call: TRBJ2-2; v_call: TRBV5-4; cdr3_length: 16; cdr3_aa: CASSLDAQGGTGELFF
j_call: TRBJ1-1; v_call: TRBV18; cdr3_length: 15; cdr3_aa: CASSLLLGGGTEAFF
j_call: TRBJ1-5; v_call: TRBV5-4; cdr3_length: 14; cdr3_aa: CASSQGGDNQPQHF
j_call: TRBJ2-1; v_call: TRBV27; cdr3_length: 15; cdr3_aa: CASSMGLGGVNEQFF
j_call: TRBJ2-1; v_call: TRBV5-1; cdr3_length: 14; cdr3_aa: CASSLASPGNEQFF
j_call: TRBJ1-2; v_call: TRBV28; cdr3_length: 15; cdr3_aa: CASSLTQGGSFGYTF
j_call: TRBJ2-1; v_call: TRBV28; cdr3_length: 17; cdr3_aa: CASSLVLTSGRAGEQFF
j_call: TRBJ1-5; v_call: TRBV4-2; cdr3_length: 15; cdr3_aa: CASSQEGRDNQPQHF